One sample yielded the 22 T cell receptor beta chains listed below, sequenced in a study of long-term antiretroviral therapy in people with HIV. The run of the v3.0 immunoSEQ assay was at survey level. Sequencing was performed with immunoSEQ multiplex PCR; in TCRdb, only in-frame clones are kept and a portion is missing. The table includes tens of thousands of clones, 84% detected once. Sequences were derived from unsorted PBMCs, sampled 0.5 years before starting antiretroviral therapy. The source is a man aged 35 to 55 with HIV.

A few counts support this clone. The chain uses TRBV4-1 and TRBJ2-1; 8 bases match TRBD2. Germline CDR1 reads MGHRA; CDR2 reads YSYEKL. CDR3 length: 16 amino acids. The V gene end was trimmed by 3 bases and the J gene end by 7 bases; junction bases not matched to a gene: 11. The CDR3 nucleotides read TGCGCCAGCAGCCACGCCGGGGGGGGGCATTTGAATGAGCAGTTCTTC. Translated: CASSHAGGGHLNEQFF.

This chain joins TRBV7-9 and TRBJ2-7; TRBD1 is a possible D gene (7 bases). This CDR3 spans 15 amino acids. V was clipped by 5 bases and J by 3 bases, with 17 bases between them. The germline V gene encodes CDR1 SEHNR and CDR2 FQNEAQ (reference sequence). The DNA of the CDR3 is TGTGCCAGCAGCCAAGCCCCCAGGGGGGACTACGAGCAGTACTTC. Amino acid sequence: CASSQAPRGDYEQYF.

The rearrangement links TRBV4-3 to TRBJ1-1, with 7 nucleotides matching TRBD1. Germline V CDR1 and CDR2: LGHNA, YSLEER. The CDR3 sequence is 15 residues long. V shed 1 base, J shed 7 bases, and the junction held 9 bases outside the gene matches. The CDR3 sequence is CASSQVNRGSDEAFF. The DNA for the CDR3 is TGCGCCAGCAGCCAAGTCAACAGGGGTAGCGATGAAGCTTTCTTT.

The V gene is TRBV11-1, the J gene TRBJ2-1, with 8 bases lining up with TRBD1. CDR1 SGHAT and CDR2 FQDESV come from the germline V gene (reference sequence). The ends lost 2 bases at V and 8 bases at J; junction bases unmatched: 8. This CDR3 has 15 amino acids. For the CDR3, the DNA is TGTGCCAGCAGCTTAATGGGGGACAGGATCGATGAGCAGTTCTTC. Translating gives CASSLMGDRIDEQFF.

V and J are TRBV15 and TRBJ2-7; D assignment may be TRBD1 or TRBD2 (6 bases each). The V gene lost 0 bases and the J gene lost 3 bases, with 12 bases spanning the gap. This CDR3 is built from 15 residues. In germline, CDR1 is LNHNV, CDR2 YYDKDF (reference sequence). As DNA, the CDR3 is TGTGCCACCAGCAGAGATCGGGGGACAAGCTACGAGCAGTACTTC. This sequence encodes CATSRDRGTSYEQYF.

This clone was seen a single time. The chain uses TRBV18 and TRBJ1-1, with a weak D call TRBD1 (5 bases). This CDR3 is built from 15 residues. Germline V CDR1 and CDR2: KGHSH, LQKENI. V was cut by 0 bases and J by 5 bases, with 13 bases left in between. In DNA, the CDR3 is TGTGCCAGCTCACCACCAATGGGAGGGGAAACTGAAGCTTTCTTT. Its protein is CASSPPMGGETEAFF.

This clone was seen a few times. The rearrangement links TRBV5-1 to TRBJ1-2; 11 nucleotides align to TRBD1. V lost 4 bases to trimming and J lost 6 bases; unmatched junction nucleotides: 11. This CDR3 spans 16 amino acids. Germline V lookup: CDR1 SGHRS, CDR2 YFSETQ. CDR3 coding DNA: TGCGCCAGCAGCCTGGACCGGACAGGGGGCAATCATGGCTACACCTTC. It codes for CASSLDRTGGNHGYTF.

A single count supports this clone. The V and J genes are TRBV27 and TRBJ2-5, with TRBD2 as a possible D gene (7 bases). The CDR3 is 16 residues long. Trimming stripped 0 bases from V and 1 base from J, with 12 bases between. Germline V gene data show CDR1 as MNHEY and CDR2 as SMNVEV (reference sequence). DNA of the CDR3: TGTGCCAGCAGTTTATCTGGGGGCGGGGGCCAAGAGACCCAGTACTTC. Protein sequence: CASSLSGGGGQETQYF.

The chain employs TRBV18 and TRBJ1-2; D might be TRBD1 (6 bases). Germline values: CDR1 KGHSH, CDR2 LQKENI. The CDR3 extends over 13 amino acids. V was cut by 3 bases and J by 3 bases, with 8 bases left in between. CDR3 coding DNA: TGTGCCAGCTCACCTTCAGGGGACTATGGCTACACCTTC. Translating it yields CASSPSGDYGYTF.

The J gene is TRBJ1-1, the V gene TRBV5-1; D is unresolved. The CDR3 is made up of 13 amino acids. The V and J ends lost 6 bases and 1 base respectively, with 10 bases between them. Germline CDR1 SGHRS, CDR2 YFSETQ. This chain's CDR3 is CASKIIPNTEAFF. CDR3 DNA: TGCGCCAGCAAGATTATACCGAACACTGAAGCTTTCTTT.

This clone has a handful of counts. This chain links TRBV7-2 with TRBJ2-4, with D perhaps TRBD2 (7 bases). The CDR3 consists of 17 residues. The germline gives CDR1 SGHTA, CDR2 FQGNSA. V shed 0 bases and J shed 6 bases, with 18 bases lying between them. CDR3 protein: CASSLARRGGAGNIQYF. The DNA of the CDR3 is TGTGCCAGCAGCTTAGCAAGAAGGGGGGGGGCTGGAAACATTCAGTACTTC.

With respect to this clone: At one of its ends the junction is not consistent with the germline gene, which may arise from a read error. The genes are TRBV9 and TRBJ2-7; D possibly corresponds to TRBD2 (5 bases). The CDR3 is 16 residues long. Germline values: CDR1 SGDLS, CDR2 YYNGEE. CDR3 protein: CASSVGGLGGGYEQYF. The CDR3 bases are TGTGCCAGCAGCGTAGGCGGGCTAGGAGGAGGCTACGAGCAATACTTC. Together with reference TRBV9 and TRBJ2-7, the CDR3 gives the full variable domain: DSGVTQTPKHLITATGQRVTLRCSPRSGDLSVYWYQQSLDQGLQFLIQYYNGEERAKGNILERFSAQQFPDLHSELNLSSLELGDSALYFCASSVGGLGGGYEQYFGPGTRLTVT.

V usage is TRBV6-6 and J usage is TRBJ1-1, with D hard to call. Germline V gene lookup returns CDR1 MNHNY and CDR2 SVGAGI (reference sequence). V was pared by 6 bases and J by 7 bases, with 18 bases between. The CDR3 extends over 14 amino acids. This CDR3 is CASRSDKQIGEAFF. CDR3 DNA sequence: TGTGCCAGCAGGTCCGACAAGCAAATCGGTGAAGCTTTCTTT.

This clone was observed once. The genes are TRBV11-2 and TRBJ1-4, with 7 bases that match TRBD1. The J segment lost 6 bases and the V segment lost 5 bases, leaving 6 bases of the junction unmatched. Germline assignment: CDR1 SGHAT and CDR2 FQNNGV. This CDR3 has 14 residues. CDR3: CASSTPGQHEKLFF. DNA for the CDR3: TGTGCCAGCAGCACCCCGGGACAGCATGAAAAACTGTTTTTT.

This clone came up once. The CDR3 is CASSPLQADSGNTIYF. The CDR3 bases are TGTGCCAGCTCACCACTGCAGGCCGACTCTGGAAACACCATATATTTT. J is TRBJ1-3 and V is TRBV18; D is ambiguous. Trimming removed 1 base from V and 0 bases from J, with 10 bases in between. Germline assignment: CDR1 KGHSH and CDR2 LQKENI. The CDR3 contains 16 residues.

The CDR3 DNA reads TGTGCCAGCAGCTCCCCCGAGGGGTCAGATACGCAGTATTTT. This encodes CASSSPEGSDTQYF. V usage is TRBV5-4 and J usage is TRBJ2-3, with D perhaps given as TRBD1 or TRBD2 (5 bases each). The CDR3 consists of 14 residues. In germline, CDR1 is SGHNT, CDR2 YYREEE (reference sequence). The V end was cut by 3 bases, the J end by 4 bases, with 12 bases between. Together with reference TRBV5-4 and TRBJ2-3, the CDR3 gives the full variable domain: ETGVTQSPTHLIKTRGQQVTLRCSSQSGHNTVSWYQQALGQGPQFIFQYYREEENGRGNFPPRFSGLQFPNYSSELNVNALELDDSALYLCASSSPEGSDTQYFGPGTRLTVL.

This clone has more than one count but fewer than ten. V is TRBV6-5 and J is TRBJ1-2; D gene ambiguous. CDR1 and CDR2 from the germline V gene are MNHEY and SVGAGI. V lost 0 bases, J lost 4 bases, and 12 bases lay in between. The CDR3 loop spans 15 amino acids. This CDR3 reads CASSYSGRLSYGYTF. DNA of the CDR3: TGTGCCAGCAGTTACTCGGGCAGGCTCTCCTATGGCTACACCTTC.

The chain couples TRBV7-9 to TRBJ2-1, with no clear D. Trimming cost V 5 bases and J 6 bases, with 8 bases left between them. CDR1 is SEHNR, CDR2 FQNEAQ, per germline (reference sequence). This CDR3 is built from 12 residues. CDR3 bases: TGTGCCAGCAGCCCTCTGAGCAATGAGCAGTTCTTC. Residues: CASSPLSNEQFF.

DNA for the CDR3: TGTGCCAGCAGTTTAGACGGGGTGGCGTCTGATACGCAGTATTTT. This gives the protein CASSLDGVASDTQYF. The chain couples TRBV27 to TRBJ2-3; perhaps TRBD2 as D (5 bases). CDR3 length: 15 residues. The ends were cut back, 2 bases at V and 6 bases at J, with 15 bases in the middle. Germline CDR1 is MNHEY and CDR2 is SMNVEV (reference sequence).

J is TRBJ1-1 and V is TRBV5-6; unclear D gene. Trimming removed 4 bases at V and 0 bases at J, with 16 bases between. The CDR3 has 16 amino acids. CDR1 and CDR2 (germline): SGHDT, YYEEEE. The CDR3 region has the DNA TGTGCCAGCAGCGGAGCAGGTTCCTTCATGAACACTGAAGCTTTCTTT. Its protein product is CASSGAGSFMNTEAFF.

The V gene is TRBV5-5, the J gene TRBJ2-4; TRBD2 agrees at 8 bases. V shed 4 bases and J 0 bases; nucleotides not matched to a gene: 6. CDR1 SGHKS and CDR2 YYEKEE come from the germline V gene (reference sequence). The CDR3 is made up of 16 amino acids. The DNA for the CDR3 is TGTGCCAGCAGCCCCGGCGGGAGGCGAGCCAAAAACATTCAGTACTTC. Protein product: CASSPGGRRAKNIQYF.

The chain joins TRBV10-3 to TRBJ1-2; 7 nucleotides match TRBD1. The CDR3 length is 17 residues. Germline values: CDR1 ENHRY, CDR2 SYGVKD. With 5 bases clipped from V and 0 bases from J, the junction kept 12 bases outside the gene matches. CDR3 sequence (DNA): TGTGCCATCAGTTTGGACAGGCGATACCTGGCTAACTATGGCTACACCTTC. Its protein is CAISLDRRYLANYGYTF.